The text below deals with one T cell receptor (beta chain). This specimen comes from a study of blood T cell repertoires in COVID-19. Trimming left V 9 bases short and J 0 bases short, with 8 bases between. Germline V lookup: CDR1 LGHNT, CDR2 FRNRAP. This CDR3 region has 13 residues. Seattle participants joined during active infection and were tracked over time. Data came from immunoSEQ multiplex PCR; TCRdb stores just in-frame clones and leaves some out. The data contain about 350,000 clones, 86% of them singletons. The V call is TRBV12-5, the J call TRBJ2-2; unclear D gene. Input material: peripheral blood. The receptor was isolated from a woman aged 55-70 years with COVID-19, enrolled during active disease. CDR3 protein: CASRHPNTGELFF. DNA of the CDR3: TGTGCTAGCCGACACCCGAACACCGGGGAGCTGTTTTTT.